Following are 23 T cell receptor beta chains from one sample sequenced in a study of blood T cell repertoires in COVID-19. Assay: immunoSEQ multiplex PCR; the TCRdb copy retains only in-frame clones and omits some. This table has roughly 280,000 clones, roughly 86% appearing once. The sequenced sample was PBMCs or T cells enriched from blood (not recorded which). These receptors were collected from a woman aged 55-69 years who had recovered from COVID-19.

The chain employs TRBV6-5 and TRBJ1-6; D perhaps matches TRBD1 (5 bases). V lost 5 bases, J lost 8 bases, and 16 bases lay in between. There are 15 residues in the CDR3. CDR1 is MNHEY, CDR2 SVGAGI, per germline. The DNA of the CDR3 is TGTGCCAGCAGTCCCCAGGCAGGGTTGTATTCACCCCTCCACTTT. Translating it yields CASSPQAGLYSPLHF.

The chain carries TRBV28 and TRBJ2-7; 12 nucleotides match TRBD2. The V gene's germline CDR1 is MDHEN and CDR2 SYDVKM. The CDR3 spans 16 residues. Trimming at V came to 6 bases and at J to 1 base, leaving 7 bases not matched to a gene. CDR3 protein: CASSVAGTSGSYEQYF. The CDR3 DNA sequence: TGTGCCAGCAGCGTTGCCGGGACTAGCGGGTCCTACGAGCAGTACTTC. The full variable domain, rest sourced from reference TRBV28 and TRBJ2-7, is DVKVTQSSRYLVKRTGEKVFLECVQDMDHENMFWYRQDPGLGLRLIYFSYDVKMKEKGDIPEGYSVSREKKERFSLILESASTNQTSMYLCASSVAGTSGSYEQYFGPGTRLTVT.

This chain connects TRBV2 to TRBJ2-2, with a possible D match to TRBD2 (5 bases). The V end lost 8 bases, the J end lost 1 base, and 8 bases lay between the germline ends. The CDR3 runs 13 residues. Germline V gene sequence: CDR1 SNHLY, CDR2 FYNNEI. CDR3: CASEGLNTGELFF. CDR3 DNA sequence: TGTGCCAGCGAGGGATTGAACACCGGGGAGCTGTTTTTT.

The chain couples TRBV21-1 to TRBJ2-7; no DNA check was done on the table's D call, TRBD2. TRBV21-1 counts as a pseudogene. This CDR3 region has 17 residues. In DNA form, the CDR3 reads TGTGCCAGCAGCAAATTGCGTCGGCGGAGCGCCCGTTACGAGCAGTACTTC. This sequence encodes CASSKLRRRSARYEQYF.

The J gene is TRBJ1-2, the V gene TRBV2; 7 bases match TRBD1. The CDR3 contains 13 residues. The germline gives CDR1 SNHLY, CDR2 FYNNEI. Trimming cost V 6 bases and J 3 bases; bases outside gene matches: 4. CDR3 loop: CASSDRVDYGYTF. DNA of the CDR3: TGTGCCAGCAGCGACAGGGTCGACTATGGCTACACCTTC.

The CDR3 reads CASSPRVVAGGIEQFF. The CDR3 DNA reads as TGTGCCAGCAGCCCCAGGGTGGTAGCGGGAGGGATTGAGCAGTTCTTC. The chain combines TRBV3-1 (or the pseudogene TRBV3-2) with TRBJ2-1; 11 bases match TRBD2. Germline V gene data show CDR1 as LGHDT and CDR2 as YNNKEL (reference sequence). The trim removed 4 bases at V and 9 bases at J, leaving 11 bases unmatched. This CDR3 has 16 residues.

This chain connects TRBV18 to TRBJ2-7, with TRBD2 matching over 9 bases. The germline gives CDR1 KGHSH, CDR2 LQKENI. V lost 3 bases and J lost 5; bases outside the gene matches: 8. The CDR3 is 15 residues long. CDR3 sequence reads: CASSPQAGGPDEQYF. The CDR3 nucleotides are TGTGCCAGCTCACCTCAGGCGGGAGGGCCCGACGAGCAGTACTTC.

Regarding this clone: Other DNA sequences within the sample encode an identical CDR3. The chain links TRBV7-3 to TRBJ1-3; D gene unclear. The CDR3 totals 13 residues. Per germline, CDR1 SGHTA and CDR2 FQGTGA. V dropped 1 base and J dropped 4 bases, with 5 bases sitting between them. The CDR3 region has the DNA TGTGCCAGCAGCTTAAATTCGGGAAACACCATATATTTT. Translated, it gives CASSLNSGNTIYF.

The genes are TRBV9 and TRBJ1-5; 8 nucleotides line up with TRBD1. Germline CDR1 reads SGDLS; CDR2 reads YYNGEE. The CDR3 consists of 14 residues. With V trimmed by 4 bases and J by 4 bases, 4 bases remained unmatched. The CDR3 is CASSRTGLNQPQHF. As DNA, the CDR3 is TGTGCCAGCAGCCGGACAGGGTTAAATCAGCCCCAGCATTTT.

This clone has a single count. This chain links TRBV3-1 (or the pseudogene TRBV3-2) with TRBJ2-3; D is perhaps TRBD2 (6 bases). The CDR3 covers 17 residues. The germline V and J ends were trimmed by 1 base and 4 bases, with 18 bases remaining between them. Germline CDR1 and CDR2: LGHDT and YNNKEL (reference sequence). The CDR3 loop is CASSQAHRLEVPDTQYF. The CDR3 DNA follows: TGTGCCAGCAGCCAAGCCCACAGACTAGAAGTCCCAGATACGCAGTATTTT.

In DNA form, the CDR3 reads TGCGCCAGCACCGTATTGGTAGCCTCCACAGATACGCAGTATTTT. It specifies CASTVLVASTDTQYF. This rearrangement joins TRBV23-1 to TRBJ2-3, with no clear D. TRBV23-1 is annotated as an ORF whose role is uncertain. This CDR3 has 15 amino acids. Deletions cut 7 bases from V and 2 bases from J, with 16 bases between.

This chain uses TRBV7-9 with TRBJ1-2, with unresolved D. In germline, CDR1 is SEHNR, CDR2 FQNEAQ (reference sequence). Trimming removed 2 bases at V and 7 bases at J, with 8 bases between. This CDR3 comprises 12 residues. This chain's CDR3 is CASSLSGFGYTF. DNA for the CDR3: TGTGCCAGCAGCTTATCGGGTTTTGGCTACACCTTC.

This clone was detected only once. The V gene is TRBV28, the J gene TRBJ1-6; possible D gene TRBD1, 5 bases. Germline values: CDR1 MDHEN, CDR2 SYDVKM. V was shortened by 11 bases and J by 4 bases, with 30 bases between the two germline ends. The CDR3 consists of 19 residues. The CDR3 nucleotides are TGTGCCGGGCCCTTTACAGATATTGCTACCCGGGGGTATAATTCACCCCTCCACTTT. Residues: CAGPFTDIATRGYNSPLHF.

The chain combines TRBV30 with TRBJ1-5; D call uncertain. Looked up from germline, CDR1 is GTSNPN and CDR2 is SVGIG (reference sequence). The V gene lost 2 bases and the J gene lost 3 bases, with 8 bases spanning the gap. This CDR3 has 13 residues. The DNA for the CDR3 is TGTGCCTGGAGTTCCCAGTCCAATCAGCCCCAGCATTTT. Protein: CAWSSQSNQPQHF.

The V call is TRBV19, the J call TRBJ1-1; 8 bases align to TRBD1. The CDR3 length is 16 residues. The V and J ends lost 4 bases and 4 bases, in that order; junction bases with no gene match: 11. Germline loops: CDR1 LNHDA, CDR2 SQIVND (reference sequence). CDR3 loop: CASSRQGAYSPTEAFF. The CDR3 coding sequence is TGTGCCAGTAGTAGGCAGGGGGCATATTCCCCCACTGAAGCTTTCTTT.

The J gene is TRBJ1-1, the V gene TRBV28; the D gene is possibly TRBD1 (5 bases). Trimming removed 2 bases from V and 0 bases from J, with 7 bases in between. CDR1 and CDR2 from the germline V gene are MDHEN and SYDVKM. The CDR3 is 14 residues long. CDR3 sequence (DNA): TGTGCCAGCAGTTTAAGGGGAATGAACACTGAAGCTTTCTTT. Its translation is CASSLRGMNTEAFF.

This clone is a singleton in its sample. V usage is TRBV18 and J usage is TRBJ2-7, with D tentatively TRBD1 (5 bases). CDR1 and CDR2 (germline): KGHSH, LQKENI. V was shortened by 3 bases and J by 3 bases, with 9 bases between the two germline ends. The CDR3 covers 13 residues. This CDR3 reads CASSPPGNYEQYF. The CDR3, as DNA: TGTGCCAGCTCACCTCCAGGGAACTACGAGCAGTACTTC.

The V and J genes are TRBV6-6 and TRBJ2-7, with D perhaps TRBD1 (6 bases). The CDR3 is 14 residues long. In germline, CDR1 is MNHNY, CDR2 SVGAGI (reference sequence). V shed 2 bases and J shed 5 bases, with 13 bases lying between them. The CDR3 DNA sequence: TGTGCCAGCAGTTACATGGGCAGGGGCGACGAGCAGTACTTC. It codes for CASSYMGRGDEQYF.

This sequence joins TRBV9 and TRBJ1-3; no reliable D call. V was pared by 0 bases and J by 2 bases, with 9 bases between. Germline-derived CDR1 and CDR2 are SGDLS and YYNGEE. The CDR3 loop spans 15 amino acids. The CDR3 DNA reads TGTGCCAGCAGCGTAGAGTCACATACTGGAAACACCATATATTTT. Its protein product is CASSVESHTGNTIYF.

The gene calls are TRBV3-1 (or the pseudogene TRBV3-2) and TRBJ2-2; 9 bases are shared with TRBD1. Germline V gene sequence: CDR1 LGHDT, CDR2 YNNKEL (reference sequence). There are 17 residues in the CDR3. After removal of 1 base from V and 3 bases from J, the junction contained 6 bases not matched to a gene. CDR3 nucleotide sequence: TGTGCCAGCAGCCAAGGTGCGGGGACAGGGCACACCGGGGAGCTGTTTTTT. Residues: CASSQGAGTGHTGELFF.

This clone was seen repeatedly, ten times or more. This chain uses TRBV6-4 with TRBJ1-6; TRBD1 matches at 8 bases. The CDR3 covers 14 residues. Germline CDR1 MRHNA, CDR2 SNTAGT. The junction had 0 bases not matched to a gene; V was cut back by 2 bases and J by 6 bases. The CDR3 here is CASSDGQGNSPLHF. CDR3 DNA: TGTGCCAGCAGTGACGGACAGGGTAATTCACCCCTCCACTTT.

The J gene is TRBJ2-3, the V gene TRBV24-1, with D tentatively TRBD2 (5 bases). This CDR3 is 14 amino acids long. Trimming cost V 9 bases and J 0 bases, with 12 bases left between them. Germline lookup yields CDR1 KGHDR and CDR2 SFDVKD. CDR3 DNA sequence: TGTGCCACCTCCCGGCGCGGGAGCACAGATACGCAGTATTTT. Translating it yields CATSRRGSTDTQYF.

The rearrangement joins TRBV3-1 (or the pseudogene TRBV3-2) to TRBJ1-2, with a weak D call TRBD1 (6 bases). Germline CDR1 reads LGHDT; CDR2 reads YNNKEL (reference sequence). V shed 4 bases and J shed 5 bases, with 11 bases lying between them. CDR3 length equals 13 residues. The CDR3 sequence: CASSLQGEYGYTF. The CDR3, as DNA: TGTGCCAGCAGCCTACAGGGTGAATATGGCTACACCTTC.